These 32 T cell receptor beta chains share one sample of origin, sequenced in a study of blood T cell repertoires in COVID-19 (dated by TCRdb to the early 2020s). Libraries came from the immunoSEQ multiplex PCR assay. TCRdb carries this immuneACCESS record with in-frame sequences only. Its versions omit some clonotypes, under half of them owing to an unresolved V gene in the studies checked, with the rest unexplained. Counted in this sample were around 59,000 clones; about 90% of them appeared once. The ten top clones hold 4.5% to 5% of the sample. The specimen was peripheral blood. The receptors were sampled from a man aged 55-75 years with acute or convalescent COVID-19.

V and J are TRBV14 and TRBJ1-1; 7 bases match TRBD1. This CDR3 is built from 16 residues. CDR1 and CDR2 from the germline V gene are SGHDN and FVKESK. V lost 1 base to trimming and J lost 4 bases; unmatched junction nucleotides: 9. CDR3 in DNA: TGTGCCAGCAGCCAAGCTTGGACAGGTCGGAGCACTGAAGCTTTCTTT. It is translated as CASSQAWTGRSTEAFF. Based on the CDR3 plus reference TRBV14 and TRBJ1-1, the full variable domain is EAGVTQFPSHSVIEKGQTVTLRCDPISGHDNLYWYRRVMGKEIKFLLHFVKESKQDESGMPNNRFLAERTGGTYSTLKVQPAELEDSGVYFCASSQAWTGRSTEAFFGQGTRLTVV.

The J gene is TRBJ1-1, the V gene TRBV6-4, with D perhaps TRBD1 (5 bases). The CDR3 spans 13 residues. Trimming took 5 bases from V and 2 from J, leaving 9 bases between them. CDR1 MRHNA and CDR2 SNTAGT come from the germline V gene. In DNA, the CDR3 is TGTGCCAGCAGTCAACAGGTAAACACTGAAGCTTTCTTT. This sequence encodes CASSQQVNTEAFF.

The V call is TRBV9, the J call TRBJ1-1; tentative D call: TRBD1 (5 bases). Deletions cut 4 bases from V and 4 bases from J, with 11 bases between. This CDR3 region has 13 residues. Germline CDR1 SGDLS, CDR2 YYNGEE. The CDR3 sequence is CASSSSGSTEAFF. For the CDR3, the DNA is TGTGCCAGCAGCTCCTCAGGGTCCACTGAAGCTTTCTTT.

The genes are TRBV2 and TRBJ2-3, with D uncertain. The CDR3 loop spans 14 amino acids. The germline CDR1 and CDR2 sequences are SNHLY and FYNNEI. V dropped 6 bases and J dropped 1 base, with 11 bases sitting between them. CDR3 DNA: TGTGCCAGCAGAATAGCATGGGGCACAGATACGCAGTATTTT. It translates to CASRIAWGTDTQYF.

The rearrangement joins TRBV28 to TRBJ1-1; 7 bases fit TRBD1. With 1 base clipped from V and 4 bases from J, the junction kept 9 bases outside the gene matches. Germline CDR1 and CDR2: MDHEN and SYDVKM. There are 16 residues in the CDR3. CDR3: CASSLLGAGGLTEAFF. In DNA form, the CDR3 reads TGTGCCAGCAGTTTATTAGGGGCAGGGGGTCTCACTGAAGCTTTCTTT.

The CDR3: CASSRDGLNQPQHF. CDR3 DNA: TGTGCCAGCAGCCGGGACGGACTAAATCAGCCCCAGCATTTT. The rearrangement uses TRBV5-5 and TRBJ1-5; perhaps TRBD1 as D (5 bases). The CDR3 runs to 14 residues. V gave up 4 bases and J gave up 4 bases, with 12 bases separating them. CDR1 is SGHKS and CDR2 is YYEKEE in the germline V gene (reference sequence).

CDR3 loop: CASSGTGTGRYEQFF. DNA of the CDR3: TGTGCCAGCAGCGGTACCGGGACAGGGAGGTATGAGCAGTTCTTC. This sequence joins TRBV5-4 and TRBJ2-1; the match to TRBD1 covers 9 bases. J lost 8 bases, V lost 4 bases, and 10 bases had no gene match. CDR3 length equals 15 residues. The germline V gene encodes CDR1 SGHNT and CDR2 YYREEE (reference sequence).

In DNA, the CDR3 is TGTGCCAGCAGCTTCGAGGGAGGGAGTGAGCAGTTCTTC. Amino acids: CASSFEGGSEQFF. The rearrangement joins TRBV7-9 to TRBJ2-1; the match to TRBD2 covers 7 bases. With 3 bases clipped from V and 9 bases from J, the junction kept 5 bases outside the gene matches. The germline V gene has CDR1 SEHNR and CDR2 FQNEAQ (reference sequence). The CDR3 extends over 13 amino acids.

CDR3 DNA: TGTGCCAGCAGCCAGGACAGGACCGGGGAGCTGTTTTTT. Amino acid sequence: CASSQDRTGELFF. The chain combines TRBV7-3 with TRBJ2-2; TRBD1 agrees at 7 bases. V was pared by 5 bases and J by 5 bases, with 2 bases of the junction left unmatched. CDR1 is SGHTA, CDR2 FQGTGA, per germline. This CDR3 contains 13 residues.

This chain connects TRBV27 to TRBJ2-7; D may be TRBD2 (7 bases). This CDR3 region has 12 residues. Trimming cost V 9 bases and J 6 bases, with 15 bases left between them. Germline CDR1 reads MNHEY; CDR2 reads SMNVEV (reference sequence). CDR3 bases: TGTGCCAGAGGGGGAGGGAATTTCGAGCAGTACTTC. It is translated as CARGGGNFEQYF.

The CDR3 is CASSAKVRFGNTIYF. DNA for the CDR3: TGTGCCAGCAGCGCCAAAGTGAGATTCGGAAACACCATATATTTT. This chain links TRBV7-9 with TRBJ1-3; D remains unclear. Germline V gene lookup returns CDR1 SEHNR and CDR2 FQNEAQ (reference sequence). This CDR3 is built from 15 residues. The V gene lost 5 bases and the J gene lost 4 bases, with 15 bases spanning the gap.

CDR3 amino acids: CASSLLSTEAFF. For the CDR3, the DNA is TGTGCCAGCAGTTTACTATCCACTGAAGCTTTCTTT. The V and J genes are TRBV28 and TRBJ1-1; D is undetermined. Per germline, CDR1 MDHEN and CDR2 SYDVKM. V lost 2 bases and J lost 4, with 5 bases in between. This CDR3 contains 12 residues.

The CDR3 nucleotides are TGTGCCAGCAGTGCCTTCTATGCGGATTACGAGCAGTACTTC. This gives the protein CASSAFYADYEQYF. The chain links TRBV6-2 or TRBV6-3 to TRBJ2-7; D not certain. Deletions cut 5 bases from V and 4 bases from J, with 15 bases between. The CDR3 consists of 14 residues. CDR1 is MNHEY, CDR2 SVGEGT, per germline.

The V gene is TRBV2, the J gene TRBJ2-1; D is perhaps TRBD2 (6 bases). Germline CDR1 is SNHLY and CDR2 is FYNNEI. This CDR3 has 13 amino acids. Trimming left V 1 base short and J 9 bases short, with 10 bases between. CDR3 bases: TGTGCCAGCAGTGAAGTGGGAGGAGGTGAGCAGTTCTTC. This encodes CASSEVGGGEQFF.

This CDR3 reads CASSLRRGSGDRDEQFF. The CDR3 DNA is TGTGCCAGCAGCCTCCGCCGCGGTAGCGGGGACCGCGATGAGCAGTTCTTC. The chain couples TRBV14 to TRBJ2-1; 8 nucleotides agree with TRBD2. Per germline, CDR1 SGHDN and CDR2 FVKESK. The length of the CDR3 is 17 residues. Trimming took 4 bases from V and 8 from J; bases not matched to a gene: 16.

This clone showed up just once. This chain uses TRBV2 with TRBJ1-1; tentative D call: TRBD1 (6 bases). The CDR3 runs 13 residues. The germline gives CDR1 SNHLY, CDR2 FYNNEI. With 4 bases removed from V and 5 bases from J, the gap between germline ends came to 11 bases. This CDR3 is CASSARGGTEAFF. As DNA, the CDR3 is TGTGCCAGCAGTGCAAGGGGGGGTACTGAAGCTTTCTTT.

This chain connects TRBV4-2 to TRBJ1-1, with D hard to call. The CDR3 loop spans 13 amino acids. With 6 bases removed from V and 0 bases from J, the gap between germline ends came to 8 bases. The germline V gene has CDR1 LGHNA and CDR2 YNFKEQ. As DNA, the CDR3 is TGTGCCAGCAGGGGCCAGCTGAACACTGAAGCTTTCTTT. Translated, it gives CASRGQLNTEAFF.

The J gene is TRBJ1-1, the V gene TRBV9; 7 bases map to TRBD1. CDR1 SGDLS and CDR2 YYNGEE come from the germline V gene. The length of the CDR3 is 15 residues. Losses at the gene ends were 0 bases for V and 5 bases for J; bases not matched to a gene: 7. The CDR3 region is CASSVGGQGGTEAFF. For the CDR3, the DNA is TGTGCCAGCAGCGTAGGAGGGCAGGGGGGAACTGAAGCTTTCTTT. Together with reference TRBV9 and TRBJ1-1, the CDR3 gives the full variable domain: DSGVTQTPKHLITATGQRVTLRCSPRSGDLSVYWYQQSLDQGLQFLIQYYNGEERAKGNILERFSAQQFPDLHSELNLSSLELGDSALYFCASSVGGQGGTEAFFGQGTRLTVV.

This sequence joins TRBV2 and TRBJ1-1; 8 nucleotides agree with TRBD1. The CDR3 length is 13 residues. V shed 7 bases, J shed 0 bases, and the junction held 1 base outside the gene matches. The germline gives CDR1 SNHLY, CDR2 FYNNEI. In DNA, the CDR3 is TGTGCCAGCACGGACAGGGTGAACACTGAAGCTTTCTTT. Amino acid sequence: CASTDRVNTEAFF.

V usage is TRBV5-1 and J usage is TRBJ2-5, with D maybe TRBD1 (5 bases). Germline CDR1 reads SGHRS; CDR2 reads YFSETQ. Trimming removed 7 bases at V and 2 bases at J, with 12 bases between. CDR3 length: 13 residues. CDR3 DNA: TGCGCCAGCCGCCGGACACCTCAAGAGACCCAGTACTTC. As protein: CASRRTPQETQYF.

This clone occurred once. Here the CDR3 DNA reads TGCGCCAGCAGCCGGTCACAGGGGGCAGGTGGCTACACCTTC. Its translation is CASSRSQGAGGYTF. This chain joins TRBV5-1 and TRBJ1-2; TRBD1 matches 9 bases. The CDR3 length is 14 residues. CDR1 is SGHRS and CDR2 is YFSETQ in the germline V gene. The J segment lost 7 bases and the V segment lost 4 bases, leaving 8 bases of the junction unmatched.

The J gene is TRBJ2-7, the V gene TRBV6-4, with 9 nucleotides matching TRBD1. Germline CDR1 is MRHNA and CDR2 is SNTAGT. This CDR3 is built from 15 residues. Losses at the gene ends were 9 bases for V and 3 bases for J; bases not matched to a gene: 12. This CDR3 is CARGFKRGQGYEQYF. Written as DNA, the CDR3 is TGTGCCAGGGGATTCAAGAGGGGACAGGGCTACGAGCAGTACTTC.

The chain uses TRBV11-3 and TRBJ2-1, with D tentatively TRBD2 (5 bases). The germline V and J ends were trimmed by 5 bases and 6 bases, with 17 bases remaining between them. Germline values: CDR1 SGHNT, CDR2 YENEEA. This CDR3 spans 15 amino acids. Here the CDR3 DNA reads TGTGCCAGCAGCCTGACCGGGAACAGAGTCAATGAGCAGTTCTTC. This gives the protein CASSLTGNRVNEQFF. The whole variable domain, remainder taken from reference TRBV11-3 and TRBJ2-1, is EAGVVQSPRYKIIEKKQPVAFWCNPISGHNTLYWYLQNLGQGPELLIRYENEEAVDDSQLPKDRFSAERLKGVDSTLKIQPAELGDSAVYLCASSLTGNRVNEQFFGPGTRLTVL.

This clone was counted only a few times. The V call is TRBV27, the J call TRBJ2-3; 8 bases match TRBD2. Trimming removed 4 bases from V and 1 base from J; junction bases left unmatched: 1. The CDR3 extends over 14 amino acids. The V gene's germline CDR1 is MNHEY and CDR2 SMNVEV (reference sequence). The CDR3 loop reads CASSSTSGTDTQYF. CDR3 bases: TGTGCCAGCAGTTCGACTAGCGGCACAGATACGCAGTATTTT.

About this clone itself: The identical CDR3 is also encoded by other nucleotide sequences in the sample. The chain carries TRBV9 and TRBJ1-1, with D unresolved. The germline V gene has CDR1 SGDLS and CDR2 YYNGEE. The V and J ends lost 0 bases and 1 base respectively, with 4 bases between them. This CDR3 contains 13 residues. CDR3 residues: CASSVAGNTEAFF. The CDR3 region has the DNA TGTGCCAGCAGCGTAGCCGGGAACACTGAAGCTTTCTTT.

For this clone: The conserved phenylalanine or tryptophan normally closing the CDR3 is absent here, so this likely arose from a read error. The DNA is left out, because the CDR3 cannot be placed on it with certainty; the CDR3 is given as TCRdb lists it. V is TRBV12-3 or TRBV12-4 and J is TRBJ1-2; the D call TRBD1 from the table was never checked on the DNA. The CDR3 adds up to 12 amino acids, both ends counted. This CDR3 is CASSLGGDRVVY.

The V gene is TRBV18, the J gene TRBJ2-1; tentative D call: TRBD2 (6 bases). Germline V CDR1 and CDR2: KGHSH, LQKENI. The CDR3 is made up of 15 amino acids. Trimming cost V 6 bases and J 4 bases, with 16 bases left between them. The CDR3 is CASSLGPGVYNEQFF. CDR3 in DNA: TGTGCCAGCTCGTTGGGACCGGGAGTTTACAATGAGCAGTTCTTC.

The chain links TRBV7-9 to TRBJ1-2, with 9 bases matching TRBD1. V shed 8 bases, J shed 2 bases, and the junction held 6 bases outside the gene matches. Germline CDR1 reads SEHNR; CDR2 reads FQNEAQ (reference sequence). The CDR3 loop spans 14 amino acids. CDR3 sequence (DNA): TGTGCCAGCCACAGGGGGCAGATAAACTATGGCTACACCTTC. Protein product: CASHRGQINYGYTF.

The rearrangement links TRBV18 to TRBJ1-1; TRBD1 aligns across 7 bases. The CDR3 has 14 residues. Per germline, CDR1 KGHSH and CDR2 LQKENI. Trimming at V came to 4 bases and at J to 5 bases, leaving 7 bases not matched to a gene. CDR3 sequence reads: CASSQGAFKTEAFF. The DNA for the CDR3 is TGTGCCAGCTCACAGGGGGCGTTCAAAACTGAAGCTTTCTTT.

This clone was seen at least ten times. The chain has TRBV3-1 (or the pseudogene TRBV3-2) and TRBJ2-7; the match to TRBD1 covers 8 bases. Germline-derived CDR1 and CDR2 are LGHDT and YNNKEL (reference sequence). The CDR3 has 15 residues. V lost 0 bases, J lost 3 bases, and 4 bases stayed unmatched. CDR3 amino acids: CASSQELGQVYEQYF. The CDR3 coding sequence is TGTGCCAGCAGCCAAGAACTGGGACAGGTCTACGAGCAGTACTTC.

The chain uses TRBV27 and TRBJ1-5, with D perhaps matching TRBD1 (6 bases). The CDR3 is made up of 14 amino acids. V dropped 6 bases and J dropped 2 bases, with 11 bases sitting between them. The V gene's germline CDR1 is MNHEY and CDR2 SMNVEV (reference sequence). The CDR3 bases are TGTGCCAGCAGCCAGAACAGGGGCAATCAGCCCCAGCATTTT. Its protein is CASSQNRGNQPQHF.

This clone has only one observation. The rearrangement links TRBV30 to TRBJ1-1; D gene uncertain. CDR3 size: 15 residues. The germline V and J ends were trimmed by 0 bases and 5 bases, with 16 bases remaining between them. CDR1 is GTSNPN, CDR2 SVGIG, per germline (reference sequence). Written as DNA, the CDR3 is TGTGCCTGGAGTGTAATGGTGACAAGCGGGACTGAAGCTTTCTTT. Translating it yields CAWSVMVTSGTEAFF.